Listed below are T cell receptor beta chains from one sample, sequenced in a study of metastatic and nonmetastatic thyroid tumors. TCRdb reassembled clones from the PCR reads with MiXCR. Here the sample spans 5,000 to 6,500 clones, around 37% being singletons. Sample: tumor tissue. Receptors originate from a male donor with papillary thyroid cancer or a benign thyroid nodule (not recorded which). Some clones in this sample may be carry-over from other donors' samples. The CDR3 runs from the conserved cysteine through the conserved F or W. Fields, in order: J gene, D gene, clone size, V gene, CDR3 DNA, CDR3 protein. D genes are given only for firm matches. Part of the rows lack a size; the others show once, few, many or a class for expanded clones.

TRBJ1-3 | NA | few | TRBV27 | TGTGCCAGCAGTTTAAACGCGAAGGCGAACACCATATATTTT | CASSLNAKANTIYF
TRBJ2-1 | TRBD1 | medium-sized | TRBV2 | TGTGCCAGCAGTGAAGCTGGGACAGGGTCCTACAATGAGCAGTTCTTC | CASSEAGTGSYNEQFF
TRBJ1-6 | NA | many | TRBV12-3/TRBV12-4 | TGTGCCAGCAGTTTCTTCAGGCGGACACCCCTCCACTTT | CASSFFRRTPLHF
TRBJ1-1 | TRBD1 | NA | TRBV30 | TGTGCCAGTTCTTTGGGGACAGGGAGCACTGAAGCTTTCTTT | CASSLGTGSTEAFF
TRBJ2-7 | NA | NA | TRBV28 | TGTGCCAGCAGTCCACTAATCGGGACTCCGGACACGAACTACGAGCAGTACTTC | CASSPLIGTPDTNYEQYF
TRBJ2-7 | NA | large | TRBV11-3 | TGTGCCAGCAGCTTGGGCAGGGCCTCGGCCTACGAGCAGTACTTC | CASSLGRASAYEQYF
TRBJ1-1 | NA | medium-sized | TRBV28 | TGTGCCAGCAGTTTAGACACGCGGGGTCTTCGGACTGAAGCTTTCTTT | CASSLDTRGLRTEAFF
TRBJ2-1 | TRBD1 | NA | TRBV5-6 | TGTGCCAGCAGCCCAAGACAGGGGAAGAGCTCCTACAATGAGCAGTTCTTC | CASSPRQGKSSYNEQFF
TRBJ2-7 | NA | NA | TRBV5-8 | TGTGCCAGCAGCCCACGACTGAACGAGCAGTACTTC | CASSPRLNEQYF
TRBJ2-1 | NA | NA | TRBV20-1 | TGCAGTGCTAGAGCGGGTAGAGAGCAGTTCTTC | CSARAGREQFF
TRBJ1-1 | NA | NA | TRBV6-2/TRBV6-3 | TGTGCCAGCAAACCCGGACGGGCGAACACTGAAGCTTTCTTT | CASKPGRANTEAFF
TRBJ2-1 | NA | NA | TRBV13 | TGTGCCAGCAGTTATAGCGGAGGCAATGAGCAGTTCTTC | CASSYSGGNEQFF
TRBJ2-7 | NA | NA | TRBV10-1 | TGCGCCAGCAGTGAGGGCATCCGCTACGAGCAGTACTTC | CASSEGIRYEQYF
TRBJ2-1 | TRBD2 | few | TRBV6-1 | TGTGCCAGCAGTGAATCGACTAGCCGAGTGTACAATGAGCAGTTCTTC | CASSESTSRVYNEQFF
TRBJ2-3 | NA | NA | TRBV6-2/TRBV6-3 | TGTGCCAGCAGTTACTCGATTGGCAGCACAGATACGCAGTATTTT | CASSYSIGSTDTQYF
TRBJ2-5 | NA | few | TRBV27 | TGTGCCACCGGGCCAGGGGGGTTACAAGAGACCCAGTACTTC | CATGPGGLQETQYF
TRBJ1-2 | NA | few | TRBV2 | TGTGCCAGCAGTGAACGGTGGACAACAGGCTACACCTTC | CASSERWTTGYTF
TRBJ2-7 | TRBD1 | NA | TRBV4-1 | TGCGCCAGCAGCGAGAGATGGCACAGGGGCGCCTACGAGCAGTACTTC | CASSERWHRGAYEQYF